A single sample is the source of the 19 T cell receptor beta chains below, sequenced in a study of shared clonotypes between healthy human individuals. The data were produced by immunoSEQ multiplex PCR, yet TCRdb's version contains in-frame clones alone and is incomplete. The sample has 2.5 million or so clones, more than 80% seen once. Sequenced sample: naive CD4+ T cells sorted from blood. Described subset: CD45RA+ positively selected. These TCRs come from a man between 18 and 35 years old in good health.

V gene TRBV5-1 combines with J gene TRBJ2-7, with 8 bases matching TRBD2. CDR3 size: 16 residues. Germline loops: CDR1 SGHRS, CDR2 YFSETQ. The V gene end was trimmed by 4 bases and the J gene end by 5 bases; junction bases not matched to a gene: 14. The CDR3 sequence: CASSTPGSGGVNEQYF. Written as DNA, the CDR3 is TGCGCCAGCAGCACCCCCGGATCGGGGGGGGTGAACGAGCAGTACTTC.

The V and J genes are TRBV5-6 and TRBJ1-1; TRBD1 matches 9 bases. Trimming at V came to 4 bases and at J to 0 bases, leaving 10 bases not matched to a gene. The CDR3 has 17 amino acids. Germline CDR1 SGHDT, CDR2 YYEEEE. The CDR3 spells CASSTLQGAPMNTEAFF. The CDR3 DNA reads TGTGCCAGCAGCACCCTACAGGGGGCCCCTATGAACACTGAAGCTTTCTTT.

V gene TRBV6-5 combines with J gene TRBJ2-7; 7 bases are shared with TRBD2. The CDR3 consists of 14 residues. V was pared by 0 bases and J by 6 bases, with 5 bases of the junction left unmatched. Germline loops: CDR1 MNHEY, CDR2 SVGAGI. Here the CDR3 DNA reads TGTGCCAGCAGTTACTCCGCGGGAGAGGGCGAGCAGTACTTC. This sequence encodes CASSYSAGEGEQYF.

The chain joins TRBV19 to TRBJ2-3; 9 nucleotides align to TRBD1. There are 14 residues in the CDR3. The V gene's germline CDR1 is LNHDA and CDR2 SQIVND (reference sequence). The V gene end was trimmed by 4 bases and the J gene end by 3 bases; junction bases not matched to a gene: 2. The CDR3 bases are TGTGCCAGTAGTAAGGGACAGGGAACAGATACGCAGTATTTT. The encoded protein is CASSKGQGTDTQYF.

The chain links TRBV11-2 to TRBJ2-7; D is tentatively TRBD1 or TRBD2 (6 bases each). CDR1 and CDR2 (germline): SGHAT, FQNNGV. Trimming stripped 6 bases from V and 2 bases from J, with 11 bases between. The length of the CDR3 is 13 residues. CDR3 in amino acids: CASSGGLTYEQYF. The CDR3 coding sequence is TGTGCCAGCAGTGGGGGGCTTACCTACGAGCAGTACTTC.

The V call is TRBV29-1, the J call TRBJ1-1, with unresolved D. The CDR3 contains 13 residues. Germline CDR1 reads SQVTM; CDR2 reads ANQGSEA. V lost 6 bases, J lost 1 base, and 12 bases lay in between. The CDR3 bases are TGCAGCGTGAAGAAAACAAAGAACACTGAAGCTTTCTTT. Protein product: CSVKKTKNTEAFF.

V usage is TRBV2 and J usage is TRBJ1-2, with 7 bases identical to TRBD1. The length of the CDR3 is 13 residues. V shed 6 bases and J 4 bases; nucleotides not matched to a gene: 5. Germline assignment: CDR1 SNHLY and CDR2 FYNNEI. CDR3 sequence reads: CASSTGERYGYTF. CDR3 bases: TGTGCCAGCAGCACAGGGGAGCGCTATGGCTACACCTTC.

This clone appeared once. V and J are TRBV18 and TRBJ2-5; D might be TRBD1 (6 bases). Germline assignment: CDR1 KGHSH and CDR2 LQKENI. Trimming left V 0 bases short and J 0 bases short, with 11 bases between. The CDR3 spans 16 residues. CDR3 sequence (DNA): TGTGCCAGCTCACCACCGAACAAGGGGGACCAAGAGACCCAGTACTTC. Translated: CASSPPNKGDQETQYF. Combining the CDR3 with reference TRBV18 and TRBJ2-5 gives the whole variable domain NAGVMQNPRHLVRRRGQEARLRCSPMKGHSHVYWYRQLPEEGLKFMVYLQKENIIDESGMPKERFSAEFPKEGPSILRIQQVVRGDSAAYFCASSPPNKGDQETQYFGPGTRLLVL.

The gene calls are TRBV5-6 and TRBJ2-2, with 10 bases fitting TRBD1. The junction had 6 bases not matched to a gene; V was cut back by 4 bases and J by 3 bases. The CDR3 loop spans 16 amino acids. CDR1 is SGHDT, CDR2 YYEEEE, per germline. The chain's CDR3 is CASSLAGTGDTGELFF. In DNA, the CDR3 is TGTGCCAGCAGCCTGGCGGGGACAGGGGACACCGGGGAGCTGTTTTTT.

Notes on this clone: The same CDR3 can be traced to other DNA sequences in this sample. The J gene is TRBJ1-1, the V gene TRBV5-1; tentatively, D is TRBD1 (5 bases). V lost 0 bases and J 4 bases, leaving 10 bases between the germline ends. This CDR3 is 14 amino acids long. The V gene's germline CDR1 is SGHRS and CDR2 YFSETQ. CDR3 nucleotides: TGCGCCAGCAGCTTGGAACCGGGGGGCACTGAAGCTTTCTTT. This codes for CASSLEPGGTEAFF.

CDR3 region: CASSTQGWGYTF. CDR3 sequence (DNA): TGTGCCAGTTCCACCCAGGGCTGGGGCTACACCTTC. V is TRBV2 and J is TRBJ1-2, with TRBD1 as a possible D gene (5 bases). The CDR3 totals 12 residues. Germline CDR1 is SNHLY and CDR2 is FYNNEI. Trimming pared 9 bases from V and 8 bases from J, leaving 16 bases between.

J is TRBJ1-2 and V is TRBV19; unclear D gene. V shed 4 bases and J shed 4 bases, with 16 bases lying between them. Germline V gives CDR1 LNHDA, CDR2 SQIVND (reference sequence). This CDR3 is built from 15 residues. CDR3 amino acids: CASSTLQILSYGYTF. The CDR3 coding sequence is TGTGCCAGTAGTACCTTACAGATATTGAGCTATGGCTACACCTTC.

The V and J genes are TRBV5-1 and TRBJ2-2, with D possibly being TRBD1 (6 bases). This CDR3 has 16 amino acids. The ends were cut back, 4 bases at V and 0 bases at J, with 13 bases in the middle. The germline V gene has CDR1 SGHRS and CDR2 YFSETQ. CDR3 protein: CASSEPQGTNTGELFF. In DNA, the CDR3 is TGCGCCAGCAGCGAGCCCCAGGGGACGAACACCGGGGAGCTGTTTTTT.

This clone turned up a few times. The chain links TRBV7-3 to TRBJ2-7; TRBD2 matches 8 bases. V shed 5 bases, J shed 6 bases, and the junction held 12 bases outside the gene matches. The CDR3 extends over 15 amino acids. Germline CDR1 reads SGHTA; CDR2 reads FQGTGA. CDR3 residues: CASSPNGLAGLEQYF. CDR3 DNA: TGTGCCAGCAGCCCAAATGGGCTAGCGGGCCTCGAGCAGTACTTC.

The CDR3 DNA reads TGTGCCAGTAGAACCGGGACAGGGTTTGGAAACACCATATATTTT. It translates to CASRTGTGFGNTIYF. The rearrangement uses TRBV4-2 and TRBJ1-3; the match to TRBD1 covers 9 bases. Germline CDR1 is LGHNA and CDR2 is YNFKEQ. CDR3 length: 15 residues. V trimming: 9 bases; J trimming: 3 bases; junction bases outside the gene matches: 9.

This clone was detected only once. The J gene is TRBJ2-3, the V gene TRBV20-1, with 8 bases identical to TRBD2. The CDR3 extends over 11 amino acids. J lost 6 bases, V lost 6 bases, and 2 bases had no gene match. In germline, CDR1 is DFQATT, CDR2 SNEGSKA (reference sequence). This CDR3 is CSAGTSDTQYF. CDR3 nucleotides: TGCAGTGCCGGGACTAGTGATACGCAGTATTTT.

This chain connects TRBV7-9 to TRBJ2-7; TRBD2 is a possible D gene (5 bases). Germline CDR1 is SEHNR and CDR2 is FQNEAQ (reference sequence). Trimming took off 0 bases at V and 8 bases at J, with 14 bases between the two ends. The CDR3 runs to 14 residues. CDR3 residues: CASSLASPRGQQYF. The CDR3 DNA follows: TGTGCCAGCAGCTTAGCGTCTCCTCGGGGTCAGCAGTACTTC.

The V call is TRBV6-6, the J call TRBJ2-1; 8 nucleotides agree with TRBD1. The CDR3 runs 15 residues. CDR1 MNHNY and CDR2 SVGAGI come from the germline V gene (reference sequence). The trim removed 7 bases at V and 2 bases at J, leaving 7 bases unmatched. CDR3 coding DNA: TGTGCCAGCACCTTGGACAGGGACGCCTACAATGAGCAGTTCTTC. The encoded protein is CASTLDRDAYNEQFF.

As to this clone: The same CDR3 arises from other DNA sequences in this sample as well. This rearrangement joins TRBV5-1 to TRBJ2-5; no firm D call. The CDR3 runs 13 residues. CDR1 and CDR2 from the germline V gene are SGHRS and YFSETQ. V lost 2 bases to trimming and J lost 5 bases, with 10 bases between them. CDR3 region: CASSLSLGETQYF. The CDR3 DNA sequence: TGCGCCAGCAGCTTAAGTCTCGGGGAGACCCAGTACTTC.